This T cell receptor (beta chain) was captured in a study of shared clonotypes between healthy human individuals. Study findings and constraints: Four donors had about 5.1% of their naive CD4 clonotypes in common. In general, naive subsets displayed greater estimated richness than memory subsets did.

The table came from immunoSEQ multiplex PCR; TCRdb's copy has only in-frame clones and leaves some out. Among 550,000 to 650,000 clones listed, around 96% were seen once. Naive CD8 cells, CD45RO-negative and positively selected for CCR7, excluded terminally differentiated effector memory CD45RA+ cells. CDR3 size: 15 residues. Germline loops: CDR1 SGHNT, CDR2 YYREEE (reference sequence). V gave up 4 bases and J gave up 2 bases, with 15 bases separating them. Of note for this clone: Its specificity is unknown.

The sequencing input was naive CD8+ T cells sorted from blood. The chain couples TRBV5-4 to TRBJ2-5; D is unresolved. The receptor was derived from a young woman in good health. The CDR3 spells CASSLGRIGQETQYF. CDR3 nucleotide sequence: TGTGCCAGCAGCCTTGGTAGGATCGGACAAGAGACCCAGTACTTC.